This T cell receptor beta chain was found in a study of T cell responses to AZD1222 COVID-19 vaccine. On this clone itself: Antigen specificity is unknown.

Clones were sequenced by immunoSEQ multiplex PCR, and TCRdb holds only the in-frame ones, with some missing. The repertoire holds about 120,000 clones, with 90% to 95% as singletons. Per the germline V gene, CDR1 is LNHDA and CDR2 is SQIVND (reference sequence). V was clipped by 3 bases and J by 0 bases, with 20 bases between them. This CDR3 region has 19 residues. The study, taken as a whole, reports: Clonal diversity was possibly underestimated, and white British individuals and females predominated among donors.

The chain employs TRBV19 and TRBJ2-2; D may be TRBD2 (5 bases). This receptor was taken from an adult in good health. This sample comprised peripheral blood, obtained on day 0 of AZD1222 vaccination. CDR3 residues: CASSINEGVIWANTGELFF. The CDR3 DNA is TGTGCCAGTAGTATTAATGAGGGAGTAATTTGGGCGAACACCGGGGAGCTGTTTTTT.